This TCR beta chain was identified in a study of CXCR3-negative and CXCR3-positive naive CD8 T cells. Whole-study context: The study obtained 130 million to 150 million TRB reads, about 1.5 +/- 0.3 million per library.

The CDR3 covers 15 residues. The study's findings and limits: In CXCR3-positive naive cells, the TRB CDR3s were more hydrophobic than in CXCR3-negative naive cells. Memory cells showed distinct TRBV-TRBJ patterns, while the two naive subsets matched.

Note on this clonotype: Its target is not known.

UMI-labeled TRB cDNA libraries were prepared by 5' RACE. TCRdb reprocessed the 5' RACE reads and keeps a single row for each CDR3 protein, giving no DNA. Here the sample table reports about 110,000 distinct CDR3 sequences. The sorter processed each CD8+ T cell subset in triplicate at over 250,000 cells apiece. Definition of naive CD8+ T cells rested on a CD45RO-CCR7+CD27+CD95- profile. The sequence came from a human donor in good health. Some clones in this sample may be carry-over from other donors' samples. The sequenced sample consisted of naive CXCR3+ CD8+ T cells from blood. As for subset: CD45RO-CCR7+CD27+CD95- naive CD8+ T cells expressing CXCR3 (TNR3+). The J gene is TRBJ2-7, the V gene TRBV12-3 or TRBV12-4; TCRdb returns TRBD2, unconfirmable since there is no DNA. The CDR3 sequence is CASSSEREVVGEQYF.